These 9 T cell receptor beta chains share one sample of origin, sequenced in a study of vaccination effects on CD4 cells after COVID-19. Using immunoSEQ multiplex PCR, the repertoire was profiled, and TCRdb retains in-frame clones only, with some absent. The repertoire holds about 66,000 clones, with approximately 79% as singletons. Researchers isolated CD4+ T cells once ten to eleven days of culture had elapsed. Two doses of BNT162b2 or mRNA-1273 vaccine were administered to participants. For these receptors, no antigen is known. Sequencing was performed on CD4+ T cells from PBMCs cultured without peptide, taken after COVID-19 vaccination. The source of these receptors is a human donor who received a COVID-19 vaccine.

V and J are TRBV5-6 and TRBJ2-7, with 8 nucleotides matching TRBD1. Unmatched junction bases numbered 4, after V lost 4 bases and J lost 4 bases. The germline V gene has CDR1 SGHDT and CDR2 YYEEEE. The CDR3 is made up of 13 amino acids. CDR3 amino acids: CASSRQGAYEQYV. The CDR3 DNA reads TGTGCCAGCAGCCGCCAGGGGGCTTACGAGCAGTACGTC.

The CDR3: CASSSGWFNQPQHF. The CDR3 DNA reads as TGTGCCAGCAGCTCCGGGTGGTTCAATCAGCCCCAGCATTTT. The V call is TRBV6-5, the J call TRBJ1-5; no clear D. The CDR3 consists of 14 residues. The germline V gene encodes CDR1 MNHEY and CDR2 SVGAGI. V was cut by 6 bases and J by 3 bases, with 12 bases left in between.

This clone showed up just once. The chain combines TRBV3-1 (or the pseudogene TRBV3-2) with TRBJ1-2; tentative D call: TRBD1 (5 bases). V shed 4 bases and J shed 5 bases, with 11 bases lying between them. From germline, CDR1 is LGHDT and CDR2 YNNKEL (reference sequence). The CDR3 loop spans 13 amino acids. The CDR3 is CASSRRGGYGYTF. The CDR3 coding sequence is TGTGCCAGCAGCCGTAGGGGAGGTTATGGCTACACCTTC.

This chain links TRBV5-1 with TRBJ1-1; maybe TRBD1 (5 bases). V was shortened by 4 bases and J by 1 base, with 11 bases between the two germline ends. Germline CDR1 SGHRS, CDR2 YFSETQ. The CDR3 consists of 14 residues. The CDR3 bases are TGCGCCAGCAGCCCGGTGGGGGAGAACACTGAAGCTTTCTTT. This gives the protein CASSPVGENTEAFF.

The chain links TRBV28 to TRBJ2-3, with 7 positions matching TRBD1. V was pared by 2 bases and J by 1 base, with 6 bases of the junction left unmatched. The CDR3 extends over 16 amino acids. CDR1 MDHEN and CDR2 SYDVKM come from the germline V gene. For the CDR3, the DNA is TGTGCCAGCAGTTTACTACCAGGACAGGGCACAGATACGCAGTATTTT. Its translation: CASSLLPGQGTDTQYF.

V and J are TRBV6-5 and TRBJ2-5, with TRBD2 matching over 12 bases. CDR3 size: 15 residues. J lost 4 bases, V lost 5 bases, and 5 bases had no gene match. From germline, CDR1 is MNHEY and CDR2 SVGAGI. In nucleotides, the CDR3 is TGTGCCAGCAGTCCCGGGACTAGCGGGTCAGAGACCCAGTACTTC. This gives the protein CASSPGTSGSETQYF.

The chain joins TRBV12-3 or TRBV12-4 to TRBJ1-5, with D unclear. V dropped 5 bases and J dropped 6 bases, with 11 bases sitting between them. The CDR3 has 13 residues. CDR3 in DNA: TGTGCCAGCAGTGACGGACGGAGTCAGCCCCAGCATTTT. Amino acid sequence: CASSDGRSQPQHF.

This clone appeared a few times. The rearrangement links TRBV5-1 to TRBJ1-2, with D possibly matching TRBD1 (6 bases). V shed 0 bases and J shed 2 bases, with 14 bases lying between them. Germline values: CDR1 SGHRS, CDR2 YFSETQ. The CDR3 runs 16 residues. The CDR3 loop reads CASSLGSTGRNYGYTF. The CDR3 nucleotides are TGCGCCAGCAGCTTGGGATCTACAGGGAGGAACTATGGCTACACCTTC.

The V gene is TRBV6-5, the J gene TRBJ1-2; D is uncertain. CDR3 length: 15 residues. Germline CDR1 reads MNHEY; CDR2 reads SVGAGI. V lost 0 bases and J 3 bases, leaving 11 bases between the germline ends. Here the CDR3 reads CASSYSSGAYYGYTF. CDR3 DNA sequence: TGTGCCAGCAGTTACTCTAGCGGAGCCTACTATGGCTACACCTTC.